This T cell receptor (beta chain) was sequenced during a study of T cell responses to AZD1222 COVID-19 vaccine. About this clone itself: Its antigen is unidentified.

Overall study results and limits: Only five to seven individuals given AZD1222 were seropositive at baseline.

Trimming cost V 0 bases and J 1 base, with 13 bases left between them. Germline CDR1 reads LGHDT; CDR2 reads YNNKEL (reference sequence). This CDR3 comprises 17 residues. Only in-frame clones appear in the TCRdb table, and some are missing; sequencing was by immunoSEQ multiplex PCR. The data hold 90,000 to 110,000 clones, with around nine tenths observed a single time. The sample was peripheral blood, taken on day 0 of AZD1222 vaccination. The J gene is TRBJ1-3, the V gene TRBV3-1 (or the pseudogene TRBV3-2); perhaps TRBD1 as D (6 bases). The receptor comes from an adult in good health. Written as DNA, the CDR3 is TGTGCCAGCAGCCAAGATCGCAGGGGCGAGTCTGGAAACACCATATATTTT. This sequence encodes CASSQDRRGESGNTIYF.